This T cell receptor beta chain came from a study of human T cells and chemical hapten exposure. Background on the study: In the approximately 23-week study, patients were dosed weekly with diphenylcyclopropenone on the scalp throughout. Yields of TCR per sample differed, chiefly owing to small differences in pooled library volume.

The ends were cut back, 5 bases at V and 4 bases at J, with 18 bases in the middle. Germline assignment: CDR1 SGHVS and CDR2 FQNEAQ. CDR3 length: 16 residues. TCRdb called the RACE reads again in MiXCR, with one record for every CDR3 protein. The sample includes about 120,000 distinct CDR3 sequences, roughly 13% seen only once; the top ten take about 3%. Study findings and constraints: There was no change with DPC sensitization in TCRs above 1 in 1000 frequency. Significantly greater numbers of large CDR3 similarity clusters came from expanded TCRs than from controls.

This clonotype turned up a few times. Its specificity is unknown. Time point specified: pre-sensitization, week 0. Treatment meaning: therapeutic diphenylcyclopropenone sensitization with weekly scalp DPC. Sample: whole blood, taken in connection with sensitization to the hapten diphenylcyclopropenone (DPC). The source is a woman younger than 35 with alopecia areata. Some clones in this sample may be carry-over from other donors' samples. V gene TRBV7-8 combines with J gene TRBJ2-1; D remains ambiguous. The CDR3 DNA follows: TGTGCCAGCAGCCCCCGGTCGTTACGGTTGTACAATGAGCAGTTCTTC. It translates to CASSPRSLRLYNEQFF. The complete variable domain, with remaining parts taken from reference TRBV7-8 and TRBJ2-1, reads GAGVSQSPRYKVAKRGQDVALRCDPISGHVSLFWYQQALGQGPEFLTYFQNEAQLDKSGLPSDRFFAERPEGSVSTLKIQRTQQEDSAVYLCASSPRSLRLYNEQFFGPGTRLTVL.